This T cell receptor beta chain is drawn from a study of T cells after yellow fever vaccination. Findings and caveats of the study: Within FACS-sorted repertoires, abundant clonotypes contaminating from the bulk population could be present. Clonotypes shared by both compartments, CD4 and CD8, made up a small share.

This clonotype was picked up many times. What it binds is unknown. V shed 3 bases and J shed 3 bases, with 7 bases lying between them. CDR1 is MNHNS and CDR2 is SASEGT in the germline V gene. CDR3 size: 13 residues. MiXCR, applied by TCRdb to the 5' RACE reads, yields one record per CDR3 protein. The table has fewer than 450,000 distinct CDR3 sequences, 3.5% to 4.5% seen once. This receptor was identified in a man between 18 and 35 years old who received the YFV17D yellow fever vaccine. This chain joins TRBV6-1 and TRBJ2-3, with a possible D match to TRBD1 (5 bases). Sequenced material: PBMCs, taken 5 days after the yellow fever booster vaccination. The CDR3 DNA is TGTGCCAGCAGTGACAGGGTTACAGATACGCAGTATTTT. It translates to CASSDRVTDTQYF.